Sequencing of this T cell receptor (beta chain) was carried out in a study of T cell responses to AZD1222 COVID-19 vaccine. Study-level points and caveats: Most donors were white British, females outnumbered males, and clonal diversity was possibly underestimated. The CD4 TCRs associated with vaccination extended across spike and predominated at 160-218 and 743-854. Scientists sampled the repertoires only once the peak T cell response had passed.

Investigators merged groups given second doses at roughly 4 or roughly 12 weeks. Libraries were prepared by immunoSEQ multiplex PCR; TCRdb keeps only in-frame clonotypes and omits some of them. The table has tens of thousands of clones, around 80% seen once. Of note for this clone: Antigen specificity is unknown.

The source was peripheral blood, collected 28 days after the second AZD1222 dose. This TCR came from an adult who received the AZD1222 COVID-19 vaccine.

The CDR3 nucleotides are TGTGCCTGGAGTGTAGGGACGAACACTGAAGCTTTCTTT. Translated: CAWSVGTNTEAFF. The genes are TRBV30 and TRBJ1-1, with D perhaps TRBD1 (5 bases). The CDR3 length is 13 residues. Germline assignment: CDR1 GTSNPN and CDR2 SVGIG (reference sequence). The V end lost 0 bases, the J end lost 1 base, and 6 bases lay between the germline ends.